This is a list of T cell receptor beta chains from one sample in a study of cytomegalovirus exposure and HLA in healthy donors. TCRdb's copy holds only in-frame clones and misses some; the assay was immunoSEQ multiplex PCR. The repertoire holds approximately 180,000 clones, with around 82% as singletons. Sample: PBMCs. These receptors came from a woman in her forties or fifties in good health and CMV-seropositive. Both conserved end residues are part of each CDR3. D genes are given only for firm matches. Clone size is shown for a subset of rows, as once, few, many or a class of expanded clone.

size: NA
V: TRBV5-4
D: TRBD2
J: TRBJ2-1
DNA: TGTGCCAGCAGCCTACCCTTTAGCGGGGGGACCTACAATGAGCAGTTCTTC
CDR3: CASSLPFSGGTYNEQFF

size: NA
V: TRBV6-1
D: TRBD1
J: TRBJ1-1
DNA: TGTGCCAGTAAGGTAGGACAGGCGAACACTGAAGCTTTCTTT
CDR3: CASKVGQANTEAFF

size: NA
V: TRBV15
D: NA
J: TRBJ1-4
DNA: TGTGCCACCAGCAGAGACCGGGCTAATGAAAAACTGTTTTTT
CDR3: CATSRDRANEKLFF

size: NA
V: TRBV7-3
D: NA
J: TRBJ2-3
DNA: TGTGCCAGCAGCTTACTGGGGGCCGCAGATACGCAGTATTTT
CDR3: CASSLLGAADTQYF

size: NA
V: TRBV4-1
D: TRBD2
J: TRBJ2-5
DNA: TGCGCCAGCAGCCAAGAACGATCCCGGAGGCGGGGGGGCTCAGAGACCCAGTACTTC
CDR3: CASSQERSRRRGGSETQYF

size: NA
V: TRBV4-2
D: NA
J: TRBJ2-3
DNA: TGTGCCAGCAGCCTGATTAGCGGCACAGATACGCAGTATTTT
CDR3: CASSLISGTDTQYF

size: NA
V: TRBV5-1
D: TRBD2
J: TRBJ2-5
DNA: TGCGCCAGTGCCCTATGGGGCCTAGCGGGGGGCCAAGAGACCCAGTACTTC
CDR3: CASALWGLAGGQETQYF

size: NA
V: TRBV7-8
D: TRBD2
J: TRBJ2-5
DNA: TGTGCCAGCAGCCCCCGGGTAGCGGGGGTGCTAACCCAGTACTTC
CDR3: CASSPRVAGVLTQYF

size: NA
V: TRBV5-1
D: NA
J: TRBJ2-2
DNA: TGCGCCAGCAGCTCTGTATCCGCCGCGGCGAGCCGCACCGGGGAGCTGTTTTTT
CDR3: CASSSVSAAASRTGELFF

size: NA
V: TRBV6-5
D: NA
J: TRBJ1-3
DNA: TGTGCCAGCAGTTCCATGAGGGCTGGAAACACCATATATTTT
CDR3: CASSSMRAGNTIYF

size: NA
V: TRBV4-1
D: NA
J: TRBJ1-5
DNA: TGCGCCAGCAGCCACCTACCTCAGGGGAATAGCAATCAGCCCCAGCATTTT
CDR3: CASSHLPQGNSNQPQHF

size: NA
V: TRBV6-1
D: TRBD1
J: TRBJ2-7
DNA: TGTGCCAGCAGTGAAAACAGGGGGTCCTACGAGCAGTACTTC
CDR3: CASSENRGSYEQYF

size: NA
V: TRBV4-2
D: TRBD1
J: TRBJ1-5
DNA: TGTGCCAGCAGCCAAGATGGACAGGGCAATCAGCCCCAGCATTTT
CDR3: CASSQDGQGNQPQHF

size: NA
V: TRBV19
D: TRBD2
J: TRBJ2-3
DNA: TGTGCCAGTAGGTCACTAGCGTCTTCGGATACGCAGTATTTT
CDR3: CASRSLASSDTQYF

size: NA
V: TRBV9
D: TRBD1
J: TRBJ2-2
DNA: TGTGCCAGCAGTCCAACAGGGACAGTGAACACCGGGGAGCTGTTTTTT
CDR3: CASSPTGTVNTGELFF

size: few
V: TRBV2
D: NA
J: TRBJ2-5
DNA: TGTGCCAGCAGACTAGAGACCCAGTACTTC
CDR3: CASRLETQYF

size: once
V: TRBV5-1
D: TRBD1
J: TRBJ2-1
DNA: TGCGCCAGCAGACAGACAGGGGATGTGGGTAATGAGCAGTTCTTC
CDR3: CASRQTGDVGNEQFF

size: NA
V: TRBV30
D: TRBD1
J: TRBJ1-1
DNA: TGTGCCTGGAGGTGGAAGGGGGCTCTAACTGAAGCTTTCTTT
CDR3: CAWRWKGALTEAFF

size: NA
V: TRBV27
D: NA
J: TRBJ2-3
DNA: TGTGCCAGCAGTTTCCAAGCGGGCGGTTCCGATACGCAGTATTTT
CDR3: CASSFQAGGSDTQYF

size: NA
V: TRBV15
D: TRBD1
J: TRBJ2-7
DNA: TGTGCCACCAGCGCCGGGACAGGTGCCTACGAGCAGTACTTC
CDR3: CATSAGTGAYEQYF

size: NA
V: TRBV5-5
D: TRBD1
J: TRBJ2-1
DNA: TGTGCCAGCAGCCCAGTACAGGGGGCCCCCTACAATGAGCAGTTCTTC
CDR3: CASSPVQGAPYNEQFF

size: NA
V: TRBV18
D: NA
J: TRBJ1-1
DNA: TGTGCCAGCTCACCAAATTCAGGCACTGAAGCTTTCTTT
CDR3: CASSPNSGTEAFF

size: NA
V: TRBV7-9
D: NA
J: TRBJ1-2
DNA: TGTGCCAGCAGCTTAGTGGCCCAAGGAGATGGCTACACCTTC
CDR3: CASSLVAQGDGYTF

size: NA
V: TRBV4-1
D: TRBD1
J: TRBJ1-5
DNA: TGCGCCAGCAGTATTGGACAGGGGGTCGGCAATCAGCCCCAGCATTTT
CDR3: CASSIGQGVGNQPQHF